This TCR beta chain was observed in a study of tissue T cells after allogeneic stem cell transplantation. Concerning this clone: Its target is unknown.

Study-level points and caveats: Few T cell clones were shared across patients, but motif clusters showed tissue-specific shared signatures.

Germline V CDR1 and CDR2: LGHNT, FRNRAP. The V end was cut by 1 base, the J end by 9 bases, with 10 bases between. The CDR3 runs 13 residues. TCRdb's copy holds only in-frame clones and misses some; the assay was immunoSEQ multiplex PCR. The sample has about 26,000 clones, 91% seen once. The chain links TRBV12-5 to TRBJ1-5; the D is unclear. The sequence was obtained from a male donor aged 60 or older who later had graft-versus-host disease after an allogeneic stem cell transplant. The sample in question was blood, obtained before transplantation. This chain's CDR3 is CASGLGEIGPQHF. Written as DNA, the CDR3 is TGTGCTAGTGGTTTGGGAGAAATTGGGCCCCAGCATTTT.